This T cell receptor (beta chain) was recovered during a study of T cells in Graves' hyperthyroidism and ophthalmopathy. Study summary: Prior to any treatment, at the point of initial diagnosis, peripheral blood was collected. Findings and caveats of the study: Most expanded thyroid clonotypes above 0.001 also appeared in blood.

There are a few counts of this clonotype. What it binds is unknown. The junction shows a germline mismatch at one end, possibly a read error. Germline values: CDR1 SGHTA, CDR2 FQGNSA. The CDR3 runs to 17 residues. RNA transcripts were the template for amplifying TCR beta CDR3 regions. TCR CDR3 underwent first-round RT-PCR with the HTBI primer set. Each CDR3 protein is one row after TCRdb ran MiXCR on the multiplex PCR reads. The sample records around 200,000 distinct CDR3 sequences, approximately 15% being singletons. The TCR sequence derives from a woman aged 45 to 65 with Graves' hyperthyroidism. Sequencing was performed on blood. This chain uses TRBV7-2 with TRBJ2-5; TRBD2 matches 10 bases. DNA for the CDR3: TGTGCCAGCAGCCCTCGGGGTGGACTAGCGGCGCAAGAGGCCCAGTACTTC. Translated, it gives CASSPRGGLAAQEAQYF.